Listed below are T cell receptor beta chains from one sample, sequenced in a study of shared clonotypes between healthy human individuals. The assay was immunoSEQ multiplex PCR, and TCRdb's table has in-frame clones only and misses some. The table lists 2,500,000 or so clones, 85% to 95% of them singletons. Sequenced material: naive CD4+ T cells from PBMCs. The receptors stem from a man aged 18 to 30 in good health. Some clones in this sample may be carry-over from other donors' samples. Each CDR3 is given with its conserved first and last residue. Fields, in order: clone size, D gene, J gene, CDR3 length, V gene, CDR3 protein, CDR3 DNA. D genes are given only for firm matches. Part of the rows lack a size; the others show once, few, many or a class for expanded clones.

size: .; D: .; J: TRBJ1-1; length: 13; V: TRBV28; CDR3: CASRSRPEIRAFF; DNA: TGTGCCAGCAGATCCCGTCCGGAGATTCGAGCTTTCTTT
size: once; D: .; J: TRBJ2-7; length: 14; V: TRBV4-3; CDR3: CASSHGTDTYEQYF; DNA: TGCGCCAGCAGCCACGGGACGGATACCTACGAGCAGTACTTC
size: .; D: TRBD1; J: TRBJ2-1; length: 15; V: TRBV7-2; CDR3: CASSKPGQGANEQFF; DNA: TGTGCCAGCAGCAAACCGGGACAGGGGGCGAATGAGCAGTTCTTC
size: .; D: TRBD1; J: TRBJ2-7; length: 13; V: TRBV19; CDR3: CASRGQGVGEQYF; DNA: TGTGCCAGCAGAGGACAGGGGGTGGGCGAGCAGTACTTC
size: once; D: .; J: TRBJ1-1; length: 13; V: TRBV14; CDR3: CASSQDTFTEAFF; DNA: TGTGCCAGCAGCCAAGATACATTCACTGAAGCTTTCTTT
size: once; D: TRBD2; J: TRBJ2-7; length: 14; V: TRBV7-3; CDR3: CASSPGGSSYEQYF; DNA: TGTGCCAGCAGCCCGGGAGGGTCAAGCTACGAGCAGTACTTC
size: .; D: .; J: TRBJ2-2; length: 15; V: TRBV9; CDR3: CASTLGAANTGELFF; DNA: TGTGCCAGCACCCTGGGGGCGGCTAACACCGGGGAGCTGTTTTTT
size: .; D: TRBD1; J: TRBJ1-1; length: 13; V: TRBV2; CDR3: CASSSDRGAEAFF; DNA: TGTGCCAGCAGTTCGGACAGGGGCGCTGAAGCTTTCTTT
size: once; D: .; J: TRBJ1-2; length: 15; V: TRBV1; CDR3: CTSSQEIPGLDGYTF; DNA: TGCACCAGCAGCCAAGAGATCCCCGGACTGGATGGCTACACCTTC
size: .; D: .; J: TRBJ2-3; length: 15; V: TRBV7-3; CDR3: CASSTGPTEADTQYF; DNA: TGTGCCAGCAGCACGGGGCCCACCGAGGCAGATACGCAGTATTTT
size: .; D: .; J: TRBJ2-5; length: 14; V: TRBV5-1; CDR3: CASSLGQRQETQYF; DNA: TGCGCCAGCAGCTTAGGACAGAGGCAAGAGACCCAGTACTTC
size: .; D: TRBD2; J: TRBJ2-1; length: 16; V: TRBV10-2; CDR3: CASSDGLAAIYNEQFF; DNA: TGCGCCAGCAGCGACGGACTAGCGGCCATCTACAATGAGCAGTTCTTC
size: once; D: .; J: TRBJ2-3; length: 15; V: TRBV19; CDR3: CASKGRGLGAMPQYF; DNA: TGTGCCTCCAAAGGAAGGGGCTTGGGGGCAATGCCGCAGTATTTT
size: .; D: TRBD2; J: TRBJ2-5; length: 15; V: TRBV9; CDR3: CASSVARTSGETQYF; DNA: TGTGCCAGCAGCGTAGCCAGGACTAGCGGGGAGACCCAGTACTTC
size: .; D: TRBD2; J: TRBJ2-6; length: 17; V: TRBV10-3; CDR3: CAIKGSGIGSGANVLTF; DNA: TGTGCCATCAAGGGTAGCGGGATAGGTTCTGGGGCCAACGTCCTGACTTTC
size: .; D: .; J: TRBJ2-3; length: 13; V: TRBV14; CDR3: CASSQDLPDTQYF; DNA: TGTGCCAGCAGCCAAGATCTTCCAGATACGCAGTATTTT
size: .; D: .; J: TRBJ2-5; length: 16; V: TRBV28; CDR3: CASTTGGTPTGETQYF; DNA: TGTGCCAGCACGACCGGGGGGACACCTACGGGGGAGACCCAGTACTTC
size: .; D: .; J: TRBJ1-4; length: 15; V: TRBV6-5; CDR3: CASSYGGQGNEKLFF; DNA: TGTGCCAGCAGTTACGGCGGGCAGGGTAATGAAAAACTGTTTTTT
size: .; D: .; J: TRBJ2-1; length: 13; V: TRBV6-5; CDR3: CASSYSSANEQFF; DNA: TGTGCCAGCAGTTACTCGAGTGCCAATGAGCAGTTCTTC
size: .; D: TRBD1; J: TRBJ2-7; length: 12; V: TRBV6-1; CDR3: CASSPLSGTEYF; DNA: TGTGCCAGCAGCCCACTATCCGGGACAGAGTACTTC
size: .; D: .; J: TRBJ2-2; length: 16; V: TRBV28; CDR3: CASTFGGQGIAGELFF; DNA: TGTGCCAGCACTTTCGGGGGGCAGGGGATCGCCGGGGAGCTGTTTTTT
size: once; D: TRBD1; J: TRBJ1-5; length: 14; V: TRBV28; CDR3: CASSSQGANQPQHF; DNA: TGTGCCAGCAGTTCCCAGGGGGCAAATCAGCCCCAGCATTTT
size: .; D: .; J: TRBJ1-1; length: 15; V: TRBV5-1; CDR3: CASSSLEGPNTEAFF; DNA: TGCGCCAGCAGCTCGCTTGAGGGGCCGAACACTGAAGCTTTCTTT
size: .; D: TRBD2; J: TRBJ2-3; length: 20; V: TRBV11-2; CDR3: CASSLESSGRARSSTDTQYF; DNA: TGTGCCAGCAGCTTAGAATCTAGCGGGAGAGCGAGATCTAGCACAGATACGCAGTATTTT
size: .; D: TRBD2; J: TRBJ2-5; length: 16; V: TRBV7-6; CDR3: CASSSYSGLLPETQYF; DNA: TGTGCCAGCAGCTCTTATAGCGGGCTTCTACCCGAGACCCAGTACTTC
size: .; D: TRBD2; J: TRBJ2-3; length: 15; V: TRBV10-1; CDR3: CASERAGVGTDTQYF; DNA: TGCGCCAGCGAAAGGGCGGGAGTCGGCACAGATACGCAGTATTTT
size: once; D: TRBD2; J: TRBJ2-3; length: 18; V: TRBV11-2; CDR3: CASSLGSEAGGWTDTQYF; DNA: TGTGCCAGCAGCTTAGGTTCCGAAGCGGGAGGGTGGACAGATACGCAGTATTTT
size: .; D: .; J: TRBJ2-6; length: 16; V: TRBV7-3; CDR3: CASSLLRDSGANVLTF; DNA: TGTGCCAGCAGCTTACTCCGGGACTCTGGGGCCAACGTCCTGACTTTC
size: .; D: .; J: TRBJ1-1; length: 12; V: TRBV29-1; CDR3: CSVGRPNTEAFF; DNA: TGCAGCGTTGGACGGCCAAACACTGAAGCTTTCTTT
size: few; D: .; J: TRBJ1-4; length: 14; V: TRBV7-9; CDR3: CASSLPAGSEKLFF; DNA: TGTGCCAGCAGCTTACCGGCAGGGAGTGAAAAACTGTTTTTT
size: .; D: TRBD1; J: TRBJ2-7; length: 16; V: TRBV28; CDR3: CASSSLGDRGSYEQYF; DNA: TGTGCCAGCAGTTCGTTAGGGGACAGGGGCTCCTACGAGCAGTACTTC
size: once; D: .; J: TRBJ1-1; length: 15; V: TRBV5-4; CDR3: CASSLEWAPGTEAFF; DNA: TGTGCCAGCAGCTTGGAGTGGGCGCCGGGCACTGAAGCTTTCTTT
size: once; D: .; J: TRBJ2-7; length: 13; V: TRBV7-2; CDR3: CASSGGLSYEQYF; DNA: TGTGCCAGCAGTGGGGGATTATCCTACGAGCAGTACTTC
size: once; D: TRBD2; J: TRBJ2-3; length: 14; V: TRBV5-1; CDR3: CASSQSGRSDTQYF; DNA: TGCGCCAGCAGTCAAAGCGGGAGAAGCGATACGCAGTATTTT
size: once; D: .; J: TRBJ1-2; length: 14; V: TRBV27; CDR3: CASSLGGARYGYTF; DNA: TGTGCCAGCAGTTTGGGGGGCGCCCGGTATGGCTACACCTTC
size: once; D: .; J: TRBJ1-5; length: 15; V: TRBV18; CDR3: CASSPPVDSNQPQHF; DNA: TGTGCCAGCTCACCACCAGTGGATAGCAATCAGCCCCAGCATTTT
size: .; D: TRBD2; J: TRBJ2-2; length: 17; V: TRBV5-1; CDR3: CASSSRAGGPRGGELFF; DNA: TGCGCCAGCAGCTCCCGAGCGGGAGGGCCGCGGGGCGGGGAGCTGTTTTTT
size: .; D: TRBD2; J: TRBJ2-1; length: 20; V: TRBV7-6; CDR3: CASSKRLAGPNQQAYNEQFF; DNA: TGTGCCAGCAGCAAGCGACTAGCTGGGCCCAACCAACAAGCCTACAATGAGCAGTTCTTC
size: .; D: TRBD1; J: TRBJ2-2; length: 17; V: TRBV5-4; CDR3: CASSIRQGARGTGELFF; DNA: TGTGCCAGCAGCATTCGTCAGGGGGCGCGGGGCACCGGGGAGCTGTTTTTT
size: .; D: .; J: TRBJ2-5; length: 12; V: TRBV29-1; CDR3: CSAKPRGETQYF; DNA: TGCAGCGCCAAACCCCGAGGGGAGACCCAGTACTTC
size: .; D: TRBD1; J: TRBJ1-1; length: 14; V: TRBV5-6; CDR3: CASSLRTGSTEAFF; DNA: TGTGCCAGCAGCTTGAGGACAGGGTCCACTGAAGCTTTCTTT
size: once; D: .; J: TRBJ2-3; length: 14; V: TRBV9; CDR3: CASRRDSSTDTQYF; DNA: TGTGCCAGCAGGCGCGACTCTAGCACAGATACGCAGTATTTT
size: .; D: .; J: TRBJ2-7; length: 15; V: TRBV2; CDR3: CASSLGQGGPYEQYF; DNA: TGTGCCAGCAGCCTCGGACAGGGAGGGCCCTACGAGCAGTACTTC
size: .; D: TRBD1; J: TRBJ2-5; length: 14; V: TRBV7-2; CDR3: CASSFPRRGETQYF; DNA: TGTGCCAGCAGCTTCCCCCGCAGGGGGGAGACCCAGTACTTC
size: .; D: .; J: TRBJ1-1; length: 13; V: TRBV29-1; CDR3: CTQGAVANTEAFF; DNA: TGCACCCAAGGGGCAGTGGCGAACACTGAAGCTTTCTTT
size: .; D: TRBD1; J: TRBJ2-1; length: 14; V: TRBV15; CDR3: CATSRPKTGGEQFF; DNA: TGTGCCACCAGCAGACCAAAGACAGGGGGCGAGCAGTTCTTC
size: .; D: .; J: TRBJ2-7; length: 16; V: TRBV18; CDR3: CASSPRPDSRSYEQYF; DNA: TGTGCCAGCTCACCTAGACCGGACAGCCGCTCCTACGAGCAGTACTTC
size: .; D: .; J: TRBJ2-7; length: 14; V: TRBV5-8; CDR3: CASSRVGFSYEQYF; DNA: TGTGCCAGCAGCCGGGTAGGGTTCTCCTACGAGCAGTACTTC
size: .; D: TRBD1; J: TRBJ2-7; length: 16; V: TRBV4-2; CDR3: CASSSNPGQGASEQYF; DNA: TGTGCCAGCAGCTCGAATCCGGGACAGGGGGCAAGCGAGCAGTACTTC
size: .; D: .; J: TRBJ1-2; length: 14; V: TRBV13; CDR3: CASSFNTPRGGYTF; DNA: TGTGCCAGCAGCTTCAACACCCCGAGGGGCGGCTACACCTTC